This T cell receptor beta chain appears in the sequencing data of a study of response to subunit inactivated influenza vaccine. Study-level findings and limits: It was suggested by the authors that few new T cells are recruited by each seasonal influenza vaccination.

V dropped 6 bases and J dropped 9; count of bases not matched to a gene: 12. CDR3 size: 15 residues. TCRdb redid the calling of the RT-PCR reads with MiXCR, one entry per CDR3 protein. The sample holds about 500,000 distinct CDR3 sequences; approximately 6.9% are singletons and the top ten take around 13%. This clonotype was detected only a few times. What it recognizes is unknown. The specimen comprised PBMCs from blood, sampled around 25 months after vaccination. The chain is built from TRBV12-3 or TRBV12-4 and TRBJ2-5, with TRBD2 matching over 11 bases. The TCR originated in a man between 50 and 69 years old who received an inactivated influenza vaccine. The DNA of the CDR3 is TGTGCCAGCAGAGCTACTAGCGGGGGCCCCCAGGCCCAGTACTTC. Protein: CASRATSGGPQAQYF.